This is a list of T cell receptor beta chains from one sample in a study of T-cell reconstitution after alpha-beta-depleted transplantation in children. TCRdb itself ran the PCR reads through MiXCR, one entry per CDR3 protein. The table has approximately 350,000 distinct CDR3 sequences, around 15% seen once. The material sequenced was PBMCs, mostly from graft donor cells, taken 360 days after TCRalphabeta/CD19-depleted stem cell transplant. Receptors originate from a male patient aged 2 to 9 who had a stem cell transplant for acute lymphoblastic leukemia, so the T cells may come from the graft donor. Each CDR3 is given with its conserved first and last residue. The D gene is left open where the match is weak. Only some rows state a clone size, as once, few, many or a class for expanded clones.

>-|TRBV30|TRBJ2-7|few
TGTGCCCCTGGACCGTCCTACGAGCAGTACTTC
CAPGPSYEQYF
>TRBD1|TRBV18|TRBJ2-7|many
TGTGCCAGCTCAGCCGGGACAGGGGTAGGGTACGAGCAGTACTTC
CASSAGTGVGYEQYF
>-|TRBV7-9|TRBJ2-1|-
TGTGCCAGCAGCCGCCCCCGGCCGTCCCTAGCAGATGAGCAGTTCTTC
CASSRPRPSLADEQFF
>TRBD2|TRBV27|TRBJ2-7|-
TGTGCCAGCAGTTTTGGGACTAGCTCCCACGAGCAGTACTTC
CASSFGTSSHEQYF
>-|TRBV13|TRBJ2-7|-
TGTGCCAGCAGCTTAGCGGCTAGCGCCCCCTACGAGCAGTACTTC
CASSLAASAPYEQYF
>TRBD2|TRBV29-1|TRBJ2-1|-
TGCAGCGGTGATCGGACTAGCGGCTACAATGAGCAGTTCTTC
CSGDRTSGYNEQFF
>TRBD2|TRBV6-2/TRBV6-3|TRBJ2-7|many
TGTGCCAGCAGCGGACTAGCGGATCCCAGCTCCTACGAGCAGTACTTC
CASSGLADPSSYEQYF
>-|TRBV6-1|TRBJ1-5|-
TGTGCCAGCAGCCAAGCGGGGGGCCCTAATCAGCCCCAGCATTTT
CASSQAGGPNQPQHF
>-|TRBV28|TRBJ2-5|-
TGTGCCAGCAGTTTAGATCGGGGCTACATACCCCAAGAGACCCAGTACTTC
CASSLDRGYIPQETQYF
>TRBD2|TRBV29-1|TRBJ2-1|many
TGCAGCGTAGACTTTTTAGCGGGAGGCCATCTAACCCTTCAGTTCTTC
CSVDFLAGGHLTLQFF
>-|TRBV19|TRBJ1-5|-
TGTGCCAGTATAATGAGGGGTAGCAATCAGCCCCAGCATTTT
CASIMRGSNQPQHF
>-|TRBV7-6|TRBJ1-1|many
TGCGCCAGCAGCTTACATGGGATAGCTTTCTTT
CASSLHGIAFF
>-|TRBV20-1|TRBJ1-4|-
TGCAGTGCTAGGGCGGGGATTACTAATGAAAAACTGTTTTTT
CSARAGITNEKLFF
>TRBD2|TRBV10-3|TRBJ2-1|-
TGTGCCATCAGTTCCGGGACTAGCAATGAGCAGTTCTTC
CAISSGTSNEQFF
>-|TRBV5-6|TRBJ2-3|many
TGTGCCAGCAGCCAAGGGGTACGGCCCACAGATACGCAGTATTTT
CASSQGVRPTDTQYF
>-|TRBV11-2|TRBJ2-7|-
TGTGCCAGCAGCTTATCGGGTGGCACCGAGCAGTACTTC
CASSLSGGTEQYF
>TRBD1|TRBV27|TRBJ2-7|-
TGTGCCAGCCTCCGACAGGGGCTCTACGAGCAGTACTTC
CASLRQGLYEQYF
>TRBD1|TRBV11-3|TRBJ2-7|many
TGTGCCAGCAGCTCCTTGGGACAGGGCGTCTACTTC
CASSSLGQGVYF
>TRBD1|TRBV7-9|TRBJ1-2|-
TGTGCCAGCAGCCGGACGGGAACAGGGGGCAACTATGGCTACACCTTC
CASSRTGTGGNYGYTF
>TRBD1|TRBV3-1|TRBJ1-1|few
TGTGCCAGCAGCCGAGCCGGGACAGCTGAAGCTTTCTTT
CASSRAGTAEAFF
>-|TRBV7-2|TRBJ2-3|few
TGTGCCAGCAGCTTAGCGCCCCCTATGGATACGCAGTATTTT
CASSLAPPMDTQYF
>-|TRBV30|TRBJ2-3|few
TGTGCCTGGAGTCCTCCCTGGAGCGGCGGCACAGATACGCAGTATTTT
CAWSPPWSGGTDTQYF
>TRBD2|TRBV14|TRBJ2-5|few
TGTGCCAGCAGCCTGACTAGCGGGGCCAGAGAGACCCAGTACTTC
CASSLTSGARETQYF
>TRBD2|TRBV7-9|TRBJ2-1|many
TGTGCCAGCAGCAGGACTAGCGGTTACAATGAGCAGTTCTTC
CASSRTSGYNEQFF
>-|TRBV7-2|TRBJ2-1|many
TGTGCCAGCAGCTCCCGCCCTAGAAATGAGCAGTTCTTC
CASSSRPRNEQFF
>TRBD1|TRBV6-1|TRBJ2-5|-
TGTGCCAGCAGTGAGTACAGGGGCTACCAAGAGACCCAGTACTTC
CASSEYRGYQETQYF
>-|TRBV6-5|TRBJ2-7|-
TGTGCCAGCAGTTACTCGGACCGGGGAAACTACGAGCAGTACTTC
CASSYSDRGNYEQYF
>-|TRBV4-3|TRBJ2-7|-
TGCGCCAGCAGCCAAGACCCCAGACTGCCTCCCTACGAGCAGTACTTC
CASSQDPRLPPYEQYF
>-|TRBV28|TRBJ1-5|-
TGTGCCAGCAGTTTGATTACTAGCAATCAGCCCCAGCATTTT
CASSLITSNQPQHF
>TRBD2|TRBV6-5|TRBJ2-7|few
TGTGCCACTCGGGAGGCATCCTACGAGCAGTACTTC
CATREASYEQYF
>TRBD1|TRBV25-1|TRBJ1-2|many
TGTGCCAGCAGCCGGGACAGGGCCTATGGCTACACCTTC
CASSRDRAYGYTF
>TRBD1|TRBV30|TRBJ1-2|-
TGTGCCTGGAGCCCGGGACAGCCAAACTATGGCTACACCTTC
CAWSPGQPNYGYTF
>TRBD1|TRBV25-1|TRBJ2-3|few
TGTGCCAGCAGTGCCCGCCGCGGAGACAGGGACACAGATACGCAGTATTTT
CASSARRGDRDTDTQYF
>TRBD2|TRBV4-2|TRBJ2-4|-
TGTGCCAGCAGCCCTAATCGACTAGCGGCGTTAGCCAAAAACATTCAGTACTTC
CASSPNRLAALAKNIQYF
>-|TRBV27|TRBJ2-7|many
TGTGCCAGCAGTTTCCGTGGGGGGCGTGAGCAGTACTTC
CASSFRGGREQYF
>-|TRBV10-3|TRBJ2-7|few
TGTGCCATCAGGGGGACCTCCTCCTACGAGCAGTACTTC
CAIRGTSSYEQYF
>-|TRBV5-1|TRBJ2-4|-
TGCGCCAGCAGCCCTGATTTCGCTAGCAGGGACAAAAACATTCAGTGCTTC
CASSPDFASRDKNIQCF
>TRBD2|TRBV20-1|TRBJ2-7|-
TGCAGTGCTAGAGATCGTAGAACTAGCGGAACCTACGAGCAGTACTTC
CSARDRRTSGTYEQYF
>-|TRBV6-2/TRBV6-3|TRBJ1-1|-
TGTGCCAGCAGTTACTCGGGGGTGGTAGCTGAAGCTTTCTTT
CASSYSGVVAEAFF
>TRBD1|TRBV28|TRBJ2-2|-
TGTGCCAGCAGTTTAATCAGAGTTGACAGGGGCGTGGGCGGGGAGCTGTTTTTT
CASSLIRVDRGVGGELFF
>-|TRBV28|TRBJ2-5|-
TGTGCCAGCAGTGCCGGGCAGGCCCAAGAGACCCAGTACTTC
CASSAGQAQETQYF
>-|TRBV4-3|TRBJ2-3|-
TGCGCCAGCAGCCAAGGGGCCATTTCGGCAGATACGCAGTATTTT
CASSQGAISADTQYF
>TRBD2|TRBV4-1|TRBJ2-1|-
TGCGCCAGCAGCCAGCCCACTAGCGGGAGGGGTTACAATGAGCAGTTCTTC
CASSQPTSGRGYNEQFF
>TRBD2|TRBV12-3/TRBV12-4|TRBJ2-1|-
TGTGCCAGCAGTTTTGCACTAGCGAAGTCCAATGAGCAGTTCTTC
CASSFALAKSNEQFF
>TRBD2|TRBV7-8|TRBJ2-4|many
TGTGCCAGCAGCTTAGCGACTAGCGGGAGGTGGGACATTCAGTACTTC
CASSLATSGRWDIQYF
>-|TRBV12-3/TRBV12-4|TRBJ1-1|many
TGTGCCAGCAGTTTACAGGGACCCACTGAAGCTTTCTTT
CASSLQGPTEAFF
>TRBD2|TRBV29-1|TRBJ2-1|-
TGCAGCGCTATTAGCGGGAACTACAATGAGCAGTTCTTC
CSAISGNYNEQFF
>TRBD1|TRBV29-1|TRBJ1-4|few
TGCAGCGTTGGGGAGGACAGGGGGTGGACAACTAATGAAAAACTGTTTTTT
CSVGEDRGWTTNEKLFF
>-|TRBV27|TRBJ2-1|-
TGTGCCAGCACCGACAGGTCGGGACTCTCCTACAATGAGCAGTTCTTC
CASTDRSGLSYNEQFF
>TRBD1|TRBV7-9|TRBJ2-5|few
TGTGCCAGCAGCCCCGGGACAGCTTTCTGGGAGACCCAGTACTTC
CASSPGTAFWETQYF
>-|TRBV12-3/TRBV12-4|TRBJ2-3|many
TGTGCCAGCAGTCTAGCGACAGTAGGGTCCCGCACAGATACGCAGTATTTT
CASSLATVGSRTDTQYF
>TRBD2|TRBV27|TRBJ2-7|-
TGTGCCAGCCGTATTAGCGGGAGGCCCCACGAGCAGTACTTC
CASRISGRPHEQYF
>-|TRBV12-3/TRBV12-4|TRBJ2-6|many
TGTGCCAGCAGTTTAAGGGTGGCCCGATCTGGGGCCAACGTCCTGACTTTC
CASSLRVARSGANVLTF
>-|TRBV5-1|TRBJ2-7|few
TGCGCCAGCAGCTTGGAGGGGCTAACCTACGAGCAGTACTTC
CASSLEGLTYEQYF
>TRBD2|TRBV3-1|TRBJ2-5|-
TGTGCCAGCAGCCAAGATAGACTAGCGGGGACGCGAGAGACCCAGTACTTC
CASSQDRLAGTRETQYF